This TCR beta chain was sequenced for a study of molecular identifiers for immune sequencing clone quantification. Study-wide background: Five aliquots were made in replicates from the RNA of approximately 22,000 or 94,000 naive CD8 cells, and four were sequenced.

As previously described, bulk TCR libraries were made using listed TCR primers. TCRdb re-called the PCR reads through MiXCR, storing one row per CDR3 protein. The sample yields approximately 680,000 distinct CDR3 sequences, 25% seen once. Trimming took 3 bases from V and 7 from J; bases not matched to a gene: 10. The CDR3 runs 15 residues. Germline-derived CDR1 and CDR2 are SGHAT and FQNNGV. Libraries from naive CD8 cells were generated from 20,000 to 1,000,000 sorted cells (with 10%, 30% or 50% RNA). For naive CD8 T cells, sorting used the CD8+CD4-CCR7+CD45RA+ phenotype. Sequenced: naive CD8+ T cells from blood, with Jurkat cell RNA spiked in. Indicated subset: FACS-sorted CD8+CD4-CCR7+CD45RA+ naive T cells. The TCR sequence derives from a human donor in good health. Some libraries in this study had Jurkat cell RNA spiked in. This sequence joins TRBV11-2 and TRBJ2-7, with TRBD1 identical over 9 bases. This CDR3 is CASSFYLDRGYEQYF. DNA for the CDR3: TGTGCCAGCAGCTTCTATCTAGACAGGGGGTATGAGCAGTACTTC.